The 26 T cell receptor beta chains below come from one sample, sequenced in a study of CD8+CD57+ T cells in acquired aplastic anemia. The authors sequenced patients whose flow cytometry had shown CD8+CD57+ cell expansion. It was genomic DNA that served as the template for profiling TCR beta VDJ and CDR3. TCRdb redid the calling of the reads with MiXCR, one entry per CDR3 protein. The sample holds roughly 240,000 distinct CDR3 sequences, more than 40% seen once. What was sequenced was sorted CD4+, CD8+, or CD8+CD57+ T cells (not recorded which) from PBMCs. The receptors stem from a human donor with aplastic anemia.

The table lists this clonotype with a few counts. The gene calls are TRBV6-4 and TRBJ2-1; 11 bases match TRBD2. The V and J ends lost 0 bases and 6 bases, in that order; junction bases with no gene match: 4. The length of the CDR3 is 16 residues. The germline V gene has CDR1 MRHNA and CDR2 SNTAGT. The CDR3 DNA is TGTGCCAGCAGTGACTCGACTAGCGGGAATTCCAATGAGCAGTTCTTC. Protein sequence: CASSDSTSGNSNEQFF.

The genes are TRBV11-2 and TRBJ2-6; D is undetermined. Germline V lookup: CDR1 SGHAT, CDR2 FQNNGV. Trimming shortened V by 1 base and J by 18 bases, and 4 bases separated the two germline ends. This CDR3 region has 9 residues. The CDR3 is CASSLVRTF. The CDR3 DNA sequence: TGTGCCAGCAGCTTAGTTCGGACTTTC.

The chain recombines TRBV10-3 with TRBJ2-1, with a possible D match to TRBD2 (5 bases). V was trimmed by 7 bases and J by 1 base, leaving 14 bases between them. Germline V gene data show CDR1 as ENHRY and CDR2 as SYGVKD. This CDR3 region has 15 residues. Written as DNA, the CDR3 is TGTGCCATCACTTCCGTAACGGGGTCCTACAATGAGCAGTTCTTC. Encoded protein: CAITSVTGSYNEQFF.

This clonotype was seen repeatedly, ten times or more. CDR3 DNA sequence: TGTGCCAGCAGCTTAGAGGTGAATGAGCAGTTCTTC. It codes for CASSLEVNEQFF. The V and J genes are TRBV7-6 and TRBJ2-1, with unresolved D. The CDR3 covers 12 residues. Trimming removed 1 base at V and 7 bases at J, with 5 bases between. The V gene's germline CDR1 is SGHVS and CDR2 FNYEAQ.

This clonotype was counted only a few times. The chain's CDR3 is CASSSPLAGVEETLHF. DNA for the CDR3: TGTGCCAGCAGCTCCCCCCTGGCGGGAGTAGAGGAGACCCTCCACTTT. The rearrangement uses TRBV7-8 and TRBJ1-6; D is uncertain. Germline V gene data show CDR1 as SGHVS and CDR2 as FQNEAQ. Trimming removed 4 bases from V and 14 bases from J, with 24 bases in between. CDR3 length: 16 residues.

CDR3 DNA: TGTGCCAGCAGCTTAACAGGTTACGATGAGCAGTTCTTC. It codes for CASSLTGYDEQFF. The gene calls are TRBV7-2 and TRBJ2-1; possibly TRBD1 for D (5 bases). The germline CDR1 and CDR2 sequences are SGHTA and FQGNSA. Deletions cut 2 bases from V and 8 bases from J, with 10 bases between. CDR3 length equals 13 residues.

Here the CDR3 reads CASSVGLGTSNYGYTF. The CDR3, as DNA: TGTGCCAGCAGCGTAGGCCTGGGGACCTCAAACTATGGCTACACCTTC. V usage is TRBV9 and J usage is TRBJ1-2; a weak D match, TRBD1 (5 bases). CDR1 and CDR2 (germline): SGDLS, YYNGEE. Trimming removed 0 bases at V and 2 bases at J, with 14 bases between. This CDR3 spans 16 amino acids.

Ten or more counts support this clonotype. The rearrangement links TRBV4-3 to TRBJ2-3; 9 nucleotides line up with TRBD2. Unmatched junction bases numbered 4, after V lost 2 bases and J lost 1 base. The CDR3 runs to 16 residues. Germline V gives CDR1 LGHNA, CDR2 YSLEER. CDR3 region: CASSQRTSDRTDTQYF. As DNA, the CDR3 is TGCGCCAGCAGCCAAAGGACTAGCGACCGCACAGATACGCAGTATTTT.

There are many counts of this clonotype. The chain carries TRBV9 and TRBJ2-7, with 8 bases fitting TRBD1. This CDR3 spans 14 amino acids. Germline V gene lookup returns CDR1 SGDLS and CDR2 YYNGEE. The trim removed 1 base at V and 3 bases at J, leaving 3 bases unmatched. CDR3 nucleotides: TGTGCCAGCAGCGTACAACAGGGGGACTACGAGCAGTACTTC. This translates into CASSVQQGDYEQYF.

The table lists this clonotype with many counts. This chain uses TRBV15 with TRBJ1-2, with D perhaps TRBD1 (5 bases). The CDR3 length is 16 residues. Germline CDR1 LNHNV, CDR2 YYDKDF (reference sequence). Trimming removed 0 bases from V and 1 base from J, with 12 bases in between. CDR3 in DNA: TGTGCCACCAGCAGAGACGGGGGGGGGGGTAACTATGGCTACACCTTC. It specifies CATSRDGGGGNYGYTF.

This chain connects TRBV19 to TRBJ1-5; D is unresolved. The CDR3 covers 16 residues. The V gene's germline CDR1 is LNHDA and CDR2 SQIVND (reference sequence). V shed 4 bases and J shed 7 bases, with 20 bases lying between them. The DNA for the CDR3 is TGTGCCAGTAGTAGACTCACGTTGGGAAGCGACCAGCCCCAGCATTTT. Amino acid sequence: CASSRLTLGSDQPQHF.

This clonotype was counted many times. The J gene is TRBJ1-1, the V gene TRBV11-2; D not resolved. Germline CDR1 and CDR2: SGHAT and FQNNGV. The CDR3 totals 11 residues. The V and J ends lost 3 bases and 8 bases respectively, with 7 bases between them. CDR3 loop: CASSFGNEAFF. CDR3 bases: TGTGCCAGCAGCTTCGGGAACGAAGCTTTCTTT.

J is TRBJ1-2 and V is TRBV9, with no clear D. The CDR3 sequence is 15 residues long. Germline values: CDR1 SGDLS, CDR2 YYNGEE. V lost 1 base, J lost 3 bases, and 13 bases lay in between. DNA of the CDR3: TGTGCCAGCAGCGTATCGACCAGCCACGACTATGGCTACACCTTC. It yields the protein CASSVSTSHDYGYTF.

The rearrangement links TRBV19 to TRBJ1-2; D gene ambiguous. In germline, CDR1 is LNHDA, CDR2 SQIVND (reference sequence). The CDR3 contains 14 residues. With 3 bases removed from V and 0 bases from J, the gap between germline ends came to 8 bases. CDR3 residues: CASSILRANYGYTF. The CDR3, as DNA: TGTGCCAGTAGTATCCTGAGAGCTAACTATGGCTACACCTTC.

The chain joins TRBV20-1 to TRBJ2-7; 10 positions agree with TRBD2. The CDR3 covers 15 residues. Germline values: CDR1 DFQATT, CDR2 SNEGSKA (reference sequence). The V segment lost 3 bases and the J segment 1 base; nucleotides outside the gene matches: 6. Written as DNA, the CDR3 is TGCAGTGCTAGCGCAACTAGCGGGATATCCTACGAGCAGTACTTC. This codes for CSASATSGISYEQYF.

This clonotype turned up a few times. This rearrangement joins TRBV7-8 to TRBJ1-2; D is possibly TRBD1 (5 bases). This CDR3 is built from 15 residues. Trimming left V 5 bases short and J 5 bases short, with 18 bases between. CDR1 is SGHVS and CDR2 is FQNEAQ in the germline V gene. This chain's CDR3 is CASSPLLVGPYGYTF. CDR3 in DNA: TGTGCCAGCAGCCCCCTACTTGTGGGGCCTTATGGCTACACCTTC.

The CDR3 sequence is CASSEVSGGTYNEQFF. The CDR3 nucleotides are TGTGCCAGCAGTGAGGTCAGCGGGGGGACCTACAATGAGCAGTTCTTC. This sequence joins TRBV2 and TRBJ2-1; TRBD2 matches 9 bases. The CDR3 has 16 residues. CDR1 SNHLY and CDR2 FYNNEI come from the germline V gene. V was pared by 3 bases and J by 2 bases, with 5 bases of the junction left unmatched.

V usage is TRBV10-3 and J usage is TRBJ2-5; 9 bases are a match to TRBD1. Germline V lookup: CDR1 ENHRY, CDR2 SYGVKD. The length of the CDR3 is 15 residues. J lost 3 bases, V lost 3 bases, and 5 bases had no gene match. This CDR3 is CAISDMDRGEETQYF. CDR3 DNA: TGTGCCATCAGTGATATGGACAGGGGCGAAGAGACCCAGTACTTC.

This clonotype was detected many times. J is TRBJ1-5 and V is TRBV5-6; perhaps TRBD1 as D (6 bases). Germline-derived CDR1 and CDR2 are SGHDT and YYEEEE. Trimming shortened V by 1 base and J by 4 bases, and 6 bases separated the two germline ends. This CDR3 is built from 13 residues. In DNA form, the CDR3 reads TGTGCCAGCAGCTTGACAGGGAATCAGCCCCAGCATTTT. The encoded protein is CASSLTGNQPQHF.

V usage is TRBV11-2 and J usage is TRBJ2-7, with 11 bases that match TRBD2. The CDR3 runs 15 residues. V lost 1 base, J lost 3 bases, and 2 bases stayed unmatched. Germline V gene lookup returns CDR1 SGHAT and CDR2 FQNNGV. CDR3 coding DNA: TGTGCCAGCAGCTTAGTTGGGACTAGCGGCTACGAGCAGTACTTC. This sequence encodes CASSLVGTSGYEQYF.

About this clonotype itself: The junction differs from germline at one of its ends, possibly a read error. The chain recombines TRBV10-3 with TRBJ1-2; D perhaps matches TRBD1 (5 bases). Germline V gene data show CDR1 as ENHRY and CDR2 as SYGVKD. This CDR3 has 14 amino acids. CDR3 DNA sequence: TGTGCCAGCAGTCCACCGGGACCCACGGCGGGCTACACCTTC. Its translation: CASSPPGPTAGYTF.

This clonotype turned up a few times. The J gene is TRBJ2-7, the V gene TRBV10-3; 9 bases match TRBD2. This CDR3 is built from 15 residues. V gave up 0 bases and J gave up 7 bases; unmatched junction bases: 7. Germline V lookup: CDR1 ENHRY, CDR2 SYGVKD. The CDR3 spells CAISESEGLALEQYF. CDR3 in DNA: TGTGCCATCAGTGAGTCGGAAGGACTAGCGTTGGAGCAGTACTTC.

This sequence joins TRBV6-4 and TRBJ2-7; D unresolved. This CDR3 is built from 11 residues. The V gene's germline CDR1 is MRHNA and CDR2 SNTAGT. Trimming stripped 6 bases from V and 2 bases from J, with 5 bases between. The CDR3 DNA is TGTGCCAGCAGAGTGGCCTACGAGCAGTACTTC. It encodes CASRVAYEQYF.

Ten or more counts support this clonotype. The chain uses TRBV7-9 and TRBJ1-1; 10 positions agree with TRBD1. Germline V CDR1 and CDR2: SEHNR, FQNEAQ (reference sequence). Trimming removed 5 bases from V and 5 bases from J; junction bases left unmatched: 8. This CDR3 region has 15 residues. The CDR3 here is CASSRTGTGETEAFF. CDR3 nucleotide sequence: TGTGCCAGCAGCCGAACCGGGACAGGGGAGACTGAAGCTTTCTTT.

This clonotype has at least ten counts. The CDR3 here is CASSLGLGGHYNEQFF. Written as DNA, the CDR3 is TGTGCCAGCAGCTTAGGCCTCGGGGGGCACTACAATGAGCAGTTCTTC. The V gene is TRBV13, the J gene TRBJ2-1, with D possibly TRBD2 on 7 matching bases. Germline V CDR1 and CDR2: PRHDT, FYEKMQ (reference sequence). Trimming removed 0 bases at V and 3 bases at J, with 12 bases between. This CDR3 is built from 16 residues. The full variable domain, in which reference TRBV13 and TRBJ2-1 provide the parts outside the CDR3, is AAGVIQSPRHLIKEKRETATLKCYPIPRHDTVYWYQQGPGQDPQFLISFYEKMQSDKGSIPDRFSAQQFSDYHSELNMSSLELGDSALYFCASSLGLGGHYNEQFFGPGTRLTVL.

This clonotype was detected many times. The rearrangement joins TRBV7-6 to TRBJ1-2; the D is unclear. V gave up 1 base and J gave up 4 bases, with 7 bases separating them. CDR1 is SGHVS and CDR2 is FNYEAQ in the germline V gene. CDR3 size: 13 residues. CDR3: CASSLVRGYGYTF. The CDR3 nucleotides read TGTGCCAGCAGCTTAGTACGTGGCTATGGCTACACCTTC.